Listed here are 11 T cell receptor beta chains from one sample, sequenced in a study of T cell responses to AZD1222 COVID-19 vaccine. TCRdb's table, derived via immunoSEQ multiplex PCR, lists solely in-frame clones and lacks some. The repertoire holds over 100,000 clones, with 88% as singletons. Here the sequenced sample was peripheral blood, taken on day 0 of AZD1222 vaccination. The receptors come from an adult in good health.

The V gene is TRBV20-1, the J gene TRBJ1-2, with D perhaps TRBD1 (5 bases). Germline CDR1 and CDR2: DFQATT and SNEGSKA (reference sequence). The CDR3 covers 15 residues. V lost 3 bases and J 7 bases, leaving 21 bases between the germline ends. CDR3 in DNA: TGCAGTGCTAGTCAGGGCGGGCTGGGCGGTTCTGGCTACACCTTC. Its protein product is CSASQGGLGGSGYTF.

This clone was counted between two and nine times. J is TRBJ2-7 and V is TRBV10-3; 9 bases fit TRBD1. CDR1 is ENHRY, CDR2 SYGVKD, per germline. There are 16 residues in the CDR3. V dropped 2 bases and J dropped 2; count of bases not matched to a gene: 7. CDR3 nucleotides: TGTGCCATCAGTGAGGCCGGGACAGGGAAACCCTACGAGCAGTACTTC. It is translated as CAISEAGTGKPYEQYF.

Here the CDR3 reads CASSERRTGVSSYNSPLHF. The CDR3, as DNA: TGTGCCAGCAGTGAACGCCGGACAGGGGTTAGCTCCTATAATTCACCCCTCCACTTT. The rearrangement uses TRBV6-1 and TRBJ1-6, with 9 bases fitting TRBD1. CDR1 MNHNS and CDR2 SASEGT come from the germline V gene. This CDR3 region has 19 residues. V dropped 2 bases and J dropped 0; count of bases not matched to a gene: 8.

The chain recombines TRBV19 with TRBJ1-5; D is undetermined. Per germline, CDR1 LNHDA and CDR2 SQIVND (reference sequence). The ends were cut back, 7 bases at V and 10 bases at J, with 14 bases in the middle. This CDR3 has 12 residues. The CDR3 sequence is CASNSSPHPQHF. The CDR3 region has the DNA TGTGCCAGTAACAGTTCTCCGCATCCCCAGCATTTT.

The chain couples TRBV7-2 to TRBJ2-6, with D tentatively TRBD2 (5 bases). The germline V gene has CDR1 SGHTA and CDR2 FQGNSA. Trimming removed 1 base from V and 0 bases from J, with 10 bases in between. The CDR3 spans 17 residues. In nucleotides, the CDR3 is TGTGCCAGCAGCTTAGTTACTAGGGCCTCTGGGGCCAACGTCCTGACTTTC. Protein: CASSLVTRASGANVLTF.

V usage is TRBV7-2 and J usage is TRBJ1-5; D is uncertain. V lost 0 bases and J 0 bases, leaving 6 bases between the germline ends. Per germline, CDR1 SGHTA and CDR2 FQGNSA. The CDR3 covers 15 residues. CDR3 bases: TGTGCCAGCAGCTTAGCAGGGTATAGCAATCAGCCCCAGCATTTT. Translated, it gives CASSLAGYSNQPQHF.

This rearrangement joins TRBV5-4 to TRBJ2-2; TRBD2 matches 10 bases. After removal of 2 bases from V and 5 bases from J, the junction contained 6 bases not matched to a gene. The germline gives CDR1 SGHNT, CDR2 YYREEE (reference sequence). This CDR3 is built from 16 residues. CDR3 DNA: TGTGCCAGCAGCTTAGCGGGGGGGCGAGAGACCGGGGAGCTGTTTTTT. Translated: CASSLAGGRETGELFF.

The CDR3 DNA reads TGTGCCAGCAGCCCGGAGAGACGGGGAGCTTTCTTT. Translated, it gives CASSPERRGAFF. V gene TRBV5-6 combines with J gene TRBJ1-1; D gene uncertain. Trimming took 4 bases from V and 10 from J, leaving 14 bases between them. In germline, CDR1 is SGHDT, CDR2 YYEEEE. The CDR3 contains 12 residues.

The CDR3 is CASSFGTGNNQPQHF. The CDR3 region has the DNA TGTGCCAGCAGCTTCGGGACAGGGAACAATCAGCCCCAGCATTTT. The chain couples TRBV5-6 to TRBJ1-5; TRBD1 agrees at 9 bases. J was trimmed by 3 bases and V by 2 bases; bases with no gene match: 3. This CDR3 comprises 15 residues. Germline V gives CDR1 SGHDT, CDR2 YYEEEE. The variable domain in full, with the rest retrieved from reference TRBV5-6 and TRBJ1-5, is DAGVTQSPTHLIKTRGQQVTLRCSPKSGHDTVSWYQQALGQGPQFIFQYYEEEERQRGNFPDRFSGHQFPNYSSELNVNALLLGDSALYLCASSFGTGNNQPQHFGDGTRLSIL.

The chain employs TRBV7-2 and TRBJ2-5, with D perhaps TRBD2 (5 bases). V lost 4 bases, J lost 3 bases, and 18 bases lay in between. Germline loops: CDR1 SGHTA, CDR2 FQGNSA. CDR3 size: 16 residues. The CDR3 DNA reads TGTGCCAGCAGCTCGCAGGTGCAGCGGTCAAAAGAGACCCAGTACTTC. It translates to CASSSQVQRSKETQYF.

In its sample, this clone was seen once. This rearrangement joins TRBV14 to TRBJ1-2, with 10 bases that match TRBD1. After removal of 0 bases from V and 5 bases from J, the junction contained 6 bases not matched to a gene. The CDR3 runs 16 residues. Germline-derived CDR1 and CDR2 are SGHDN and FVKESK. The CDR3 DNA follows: TGTGCCAGCAGCCAAGACCCGGGACAGGGGTCTTATGGCTACACCTTC. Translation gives CASSQDPGQGSYGYTF.